These T cell receptor beta chains were read from a single sample in a study of blood T cell repertoires in COVID-19. Some clones are missing from TCRdb's copy, which holds only in-frame ones; the method was immunoSEQ multiplex PCR. The sample has hundreds of thousands of clones, about 91% seen once. Sequencing input: peripheral blood. All receptors come from a woman aged 50 to 65 with COVID-19, enrolled during active disease. Each CDR3 is given with its conserved first and last residue. D genes are given only for firm matches. Size values are once, few and many counts, or a class for expanded clones, and some rows have none.

clone size	D gene	V gene	J gene	CDR3 DNA	CDR3 protein
once	TRBD1	TRBV5-1	TRBJ2-6	TGCGCCAGCAGCGTAGGAGGACAGGGCCCCTACGGGGCCAACGTCCTGACTTTC	CASSVGGQGPYGANVLTF
NA	NA	TRBV20-1	TRBJ1-5	TGCAGTGCTAGTGACTTCAAGGGGGTGAGCAATCAGCCCCAGCATTTT	CSASDFKGVSNQPQHF
NA	NA	TRBV5-1	TRBJ2-3	TGCGCCAGCAGCTATGTACTTGGCACAGATACGCAGTATTTT	CASSYVLGTDTQYF
NA	NA	TRBV28	TRBJ1-2	TGTGCCAGCAGTTTAAGTACCTGGGGCCAAGGGGGCTACACCTTC	CASSLSTWGQGGYTF
NA	NA	TRBV3-1/TRBV3-2	TRBJ2-2	TGTGCCAGCACCCGGGGTCGTGGGCTGTTTTTT	CASTRGRGLFF
NA	NA	TRBV24-1	TRBJ1-5	TGTGCCACCAGTGTAGCCATCGGTCAGCCCCAGCATTTT	CATSVAIGQPQHF
NA	TRBD1	TRBV18	TRBJ1-5	TGTGCCAGCTCAGCCGGGACAGGGGGTTTTCAGCCCCAGCATTTT	CASSAGTGGFQPQHF
NA	TRBD1	TRBV12-3/TRBV12-4	TRBJ1-2	TGTGCCAGCAGTTCCCAGGGGGCGGGGAACACCTTC	CASSSQGAGNTF
NA	TRBD1	TRBV5-4	TRBJ2-3	TGTGCCAGCAGCTTGGCCGGACAGGGCACAGATACGCAGTATTTT	CASSLAGQGTDTQYF
NA	TRBD1	TRBV29-1	TRBJ1-6	TGCAGCGTGGGACAGGGGAATGGTTCACCCCTCCACTTT	CSVGQGNGSPLHF
NA	NA	TRBV28	TRBJ2-1	TGTGCCAGCAGTCGATTAGACAGCCTCAGTATCAATGAGCAGTTCTTC	CASSRLDSLSINEQFF
NA	NA	TRBV20-1	TRBJ1-1	TGCAGTGGATGGAGGGGCACTGAAGCTTTCTTT	CSGWRGTEAFF
NA	TRBD2	TRBV3-1/TRBV3-2	TRBJ2-7	TGTGCCAGCAGCCCCCTCCGGGGAGGGTCCTACGAGCAGTACTTC	CASSPLRGGSYEQYF
NA	NA	TRBV5-5	TRBJ2-1	TGTGCCAGCAGCTTCCTAATGGGCAGGGAACTCTACAATGAGCAGTTCTTC	CASSFLMGRELYNEQFF
NA	TRBD2	TRBV29-1	TRBJ2-1	TGCAGCGTACACCCCCGGGGGGAGAACAATGAGCAGTTCTTC	CSVHPRGENNEQFF
NA	TRBD1	TRBV10-1	TRBJ2-1	TGCGCCAGCAGTGACGGGACAGGGACCTACAATGAGCAGTTCTTC	CASSDGTGTYNEQFF
NA	NA	TRBV6-5	TRBJ2-4	TGTGCCAGCAGACAGGGTGGGGGCATTCAGTACTTC	CASRQGGGIQYF